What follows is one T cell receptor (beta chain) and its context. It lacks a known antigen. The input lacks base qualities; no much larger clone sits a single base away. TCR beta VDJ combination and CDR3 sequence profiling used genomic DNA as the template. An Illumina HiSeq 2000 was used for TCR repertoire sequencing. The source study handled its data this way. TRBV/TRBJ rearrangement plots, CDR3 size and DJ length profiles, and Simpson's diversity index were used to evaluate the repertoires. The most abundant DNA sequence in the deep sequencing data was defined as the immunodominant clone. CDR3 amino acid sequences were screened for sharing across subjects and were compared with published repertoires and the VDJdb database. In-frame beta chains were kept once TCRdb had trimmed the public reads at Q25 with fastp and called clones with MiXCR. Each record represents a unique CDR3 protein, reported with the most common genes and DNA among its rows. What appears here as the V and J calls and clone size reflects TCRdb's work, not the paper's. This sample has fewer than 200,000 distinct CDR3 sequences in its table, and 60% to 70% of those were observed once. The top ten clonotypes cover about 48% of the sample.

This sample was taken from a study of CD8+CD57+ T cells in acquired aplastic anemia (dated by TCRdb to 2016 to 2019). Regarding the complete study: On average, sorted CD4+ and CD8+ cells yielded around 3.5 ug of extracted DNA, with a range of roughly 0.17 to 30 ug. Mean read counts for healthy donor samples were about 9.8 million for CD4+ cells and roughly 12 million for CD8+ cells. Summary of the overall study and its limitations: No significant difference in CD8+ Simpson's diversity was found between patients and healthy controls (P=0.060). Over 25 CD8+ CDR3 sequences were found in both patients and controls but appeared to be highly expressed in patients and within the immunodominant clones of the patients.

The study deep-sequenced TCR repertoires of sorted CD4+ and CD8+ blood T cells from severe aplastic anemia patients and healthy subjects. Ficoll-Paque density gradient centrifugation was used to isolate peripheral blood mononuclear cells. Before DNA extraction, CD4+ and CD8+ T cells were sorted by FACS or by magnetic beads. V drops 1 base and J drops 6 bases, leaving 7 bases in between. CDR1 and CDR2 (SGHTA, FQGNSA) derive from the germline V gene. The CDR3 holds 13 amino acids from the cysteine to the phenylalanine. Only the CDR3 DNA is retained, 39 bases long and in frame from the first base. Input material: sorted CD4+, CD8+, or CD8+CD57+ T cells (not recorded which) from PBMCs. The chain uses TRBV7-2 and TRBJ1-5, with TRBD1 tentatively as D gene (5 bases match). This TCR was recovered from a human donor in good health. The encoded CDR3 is CASSLGGRQPQHF. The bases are TGTGCCAGCAGCTTAGGGGGCCGTCAGCCCCAGCATTTT.